This T cell receptor beta chain was recorded in a study of cytomegalovirus exposure and HLA in healthy donors. The PCR ran on 60 Vbeta and 13 Jbeta primers. In the original analysis: The authors later counted about 80 million unique TCR beta chains, about 11 million of them shared. Profiling relied on immunoSEQ multiplex PCR, and the TCRdb table lists in-frame clones only, not all of them. That table gives V, J and clone size, and the DNA gave D and trimming. The repertoire shows some 150,000 clones; the top ten hold 2% to 3%. Study-level points and caveats: Usually a TCR sequence was rare, but some public TCRs were found in many donors.

Germline loops: CDR1 SGHTA, CDR2 FQGNSA. Losses at the gene ends were 0 bases for V and 0 bases for J; bases not matched to a gene: 7. CDR3 size: 18 residues. A note on this clone: Its antigen is unknown.

The sample consisted of PBMCs. The chain recombines TRBV7-2 with TRBJ2-7; TRBD2 aligns across 11 bases. This TCR was sampled from a man between 35 and 55 years old in good health and CMV-seronegative. CDR3 bases: TGTGCCAGCAGCTTAGCAGCTAGCGGGGGGACAAGCTCCTACGAGCAGTACTTC. Translated: CASSLAASGGTSSYEQYF.